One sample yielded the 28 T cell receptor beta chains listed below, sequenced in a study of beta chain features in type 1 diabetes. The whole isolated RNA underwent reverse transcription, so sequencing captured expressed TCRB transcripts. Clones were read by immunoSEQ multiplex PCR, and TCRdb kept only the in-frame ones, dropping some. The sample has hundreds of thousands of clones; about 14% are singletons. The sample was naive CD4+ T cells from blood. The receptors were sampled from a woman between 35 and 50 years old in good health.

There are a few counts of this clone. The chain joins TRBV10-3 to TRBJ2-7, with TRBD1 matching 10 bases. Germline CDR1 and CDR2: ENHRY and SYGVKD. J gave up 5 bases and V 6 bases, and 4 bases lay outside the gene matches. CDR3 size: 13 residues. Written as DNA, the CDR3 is TGTGCCATCAGGGGGACAGGGGTGGACGAGCAGTACTTC. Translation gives CAIRGTGVDEQYF.

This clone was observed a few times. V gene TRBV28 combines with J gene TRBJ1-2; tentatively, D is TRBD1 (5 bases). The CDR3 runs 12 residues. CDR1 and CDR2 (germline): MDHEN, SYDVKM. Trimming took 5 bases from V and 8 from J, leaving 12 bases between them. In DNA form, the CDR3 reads TGTGCCAGCAGTCCAGGGTTATGGGGCTACACCTTC. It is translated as CASSPGLWGYTF.

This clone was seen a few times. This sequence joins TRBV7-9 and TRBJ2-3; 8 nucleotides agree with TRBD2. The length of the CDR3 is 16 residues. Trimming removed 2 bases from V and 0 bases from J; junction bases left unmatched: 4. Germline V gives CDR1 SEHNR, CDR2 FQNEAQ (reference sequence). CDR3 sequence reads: CASSLLSGGSTDTQYF. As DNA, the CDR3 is TGTGCCAGCAGCTTATTGAGCGGGGGTAGCACAGATACGCAGTATTTT.

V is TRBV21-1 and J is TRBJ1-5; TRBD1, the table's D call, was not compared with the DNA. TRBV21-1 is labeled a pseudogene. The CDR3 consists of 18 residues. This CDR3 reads CASSTLDGGRGSNQPQHF. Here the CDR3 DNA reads TGTGCCAGCAGCACCCTAGATGGGGGCAGGGGGTCCAATCAGCCCCAGCATTTT.

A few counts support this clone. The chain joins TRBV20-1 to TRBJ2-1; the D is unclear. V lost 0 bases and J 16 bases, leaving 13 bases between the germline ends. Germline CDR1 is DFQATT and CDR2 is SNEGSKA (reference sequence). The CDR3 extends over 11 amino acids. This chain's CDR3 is CSAREPPYFFF. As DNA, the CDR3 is TGCAGTGCTAGAGAGCCCCCTTACTTTTTCTTC.

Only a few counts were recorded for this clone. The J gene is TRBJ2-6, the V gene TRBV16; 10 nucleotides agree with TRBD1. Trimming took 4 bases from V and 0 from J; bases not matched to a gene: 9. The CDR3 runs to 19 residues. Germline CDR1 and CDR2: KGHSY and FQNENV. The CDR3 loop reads CASSRDRGTAASGANVLTF. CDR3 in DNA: TGTGCCAGCAGCCGGGACAGGGGTACAGCCGCCTCTGGGGCCAACGTCCTGACTTTC.

The CDR3 DNA sequence: TGTGCCACCAGCACGGTCACCCGTAGTAACACAGATACGCAGTATTTT. Its protein product is CATSTVTRSNTDTQYF. The chain combines TRBV15 with TRBJ2-3; D gene uncertain. Trimming left V 4 bases short and J 2 bases short, with 16 bases between. The CDR3 is 16 residues long. Looked up from germline, CDR1 is LNHNV and CDR2 is YYDKDF (reference sequence). The entire variable domain, with the rest obtained from reference TRBV15 and TRBJ2-3, is as follows: DAMVIQNPRYQVTQFGKPVTLSCSQTLNHNVMYWYQQKSSQAPKLLFHYYDKDFNNEADTPDNFQSRRPNTSFCFLDIRSPGLGDTAMYLCATSTVTRSNTDTQYFGPGTRLTVL.

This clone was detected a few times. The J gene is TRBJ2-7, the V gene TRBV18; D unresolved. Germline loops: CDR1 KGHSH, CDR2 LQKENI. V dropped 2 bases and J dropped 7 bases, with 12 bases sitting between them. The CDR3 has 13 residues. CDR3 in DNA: TGTGCCAGCTCACCAAGCCCAGCGAGGGAGCAGTACTTC. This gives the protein CASSPSPAREQYF. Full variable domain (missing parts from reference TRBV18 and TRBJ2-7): NAGVMQNPRHLVRRRGQEARLRCSPMKGHSHVYWYRQLPEEGLKFMVYLQKENIIDESGMPKERFSAEFPKEGPSILRIQQVVRGDSAAYFCASSPSPAREQYFGPGTRLTVT.

Written as DNA, the CDR3 is TGCGCCAGCAGCCTAGCCGGGACAGGGGCAAAGCGCCTCCACTTT. Translating gives CASSLAGTGAKRLHF. The rearrangement joins TRBV4-3 to TRBJ1-6; 10 positions agree with TRBD1. Germline-derived CDR1 and CDR2 are LGHNA and YSLEER. The J segment lost 15 bases and the V segment lost 4 bases, leaving 12 bases of the junction unmatched. The CDR3 has 15 residues.

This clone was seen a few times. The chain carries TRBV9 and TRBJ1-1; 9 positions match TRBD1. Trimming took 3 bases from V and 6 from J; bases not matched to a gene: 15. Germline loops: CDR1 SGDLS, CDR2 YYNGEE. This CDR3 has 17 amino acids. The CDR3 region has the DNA TGTGCCAGCAGCGCGAGGGGGGACAGGGTAGGCGGTGCTGAAGCTTTCTTT. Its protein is CASSARGDRVGGAEAFF.

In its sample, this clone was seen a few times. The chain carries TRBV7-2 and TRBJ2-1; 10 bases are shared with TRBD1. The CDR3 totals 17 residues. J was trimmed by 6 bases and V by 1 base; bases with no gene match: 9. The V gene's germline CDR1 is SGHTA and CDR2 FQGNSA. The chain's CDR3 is CASSLVSGTGVFNEQFF. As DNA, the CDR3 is TGTGCCAGCAGCTTAGTTTCCGGGACAGGGGTCTTCAATGAGCAGTTCTTC. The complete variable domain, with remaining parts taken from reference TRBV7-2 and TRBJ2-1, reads GAGVSQSPSNKVTEKGKDVELRCDPISGHTALYWYRQSLGQGLEFLIYFQGNSAPDKSGLPSDRFSAERTGGSVSTLTIQRTQQEDSAVYLCASSLVSGTGVFNEQFFGPGTRLTVL.

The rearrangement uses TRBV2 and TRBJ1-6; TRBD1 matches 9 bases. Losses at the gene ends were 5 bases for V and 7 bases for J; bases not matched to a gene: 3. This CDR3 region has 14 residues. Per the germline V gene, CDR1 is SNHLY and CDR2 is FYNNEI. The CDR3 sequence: CASSRQGVNSPLHF. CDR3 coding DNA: TGTGCCAGCAGTCGACAGGGGGTGAATTCACCCCTCCACTTT.

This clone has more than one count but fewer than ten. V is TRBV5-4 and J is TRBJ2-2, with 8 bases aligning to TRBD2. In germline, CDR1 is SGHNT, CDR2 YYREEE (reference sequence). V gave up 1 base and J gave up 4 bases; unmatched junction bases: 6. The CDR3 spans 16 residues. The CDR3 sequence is CASSLSRGARTGELFF. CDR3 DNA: TGTGCCAGCAGCTTGTCGCGGGGGGCGCGCACCGGGGAGCTGTTTTTT.

CDR3 in DNA: TGTGCCAGCGACCAGGGACAGGGGGGAGAGACCCAGTACTTC. Its translation is CASDQGQGGETQYF. V gene TRBV7-9 combines with J gene TRBJ2-5; 11 positions match TRBD1. The J segment lost 4 bases and the V segment lost 8 bases, leaving 6 bases of the junction unmatched. This CDR3 region has 14 residues. The germline V gene has CDR1 SEHNR and CDR2 FQNEAQ (reference sequence).

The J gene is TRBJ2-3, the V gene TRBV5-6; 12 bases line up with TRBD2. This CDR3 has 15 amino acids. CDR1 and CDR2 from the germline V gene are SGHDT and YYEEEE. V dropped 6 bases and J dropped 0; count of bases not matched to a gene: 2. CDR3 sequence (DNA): TGTGCCAGCACCCTAGCGGGGGGGAGCACAGATACGCAGTATTTT. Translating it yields CASTLAGGSTDTQYF.

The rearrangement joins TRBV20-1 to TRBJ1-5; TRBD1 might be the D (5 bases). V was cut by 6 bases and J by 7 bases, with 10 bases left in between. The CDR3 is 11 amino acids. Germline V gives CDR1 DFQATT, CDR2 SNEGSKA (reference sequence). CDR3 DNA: TGCAGTGCCGGGGGAGGGCAGCCCCAGCATTTT. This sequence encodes CSAGGGQPQHF.

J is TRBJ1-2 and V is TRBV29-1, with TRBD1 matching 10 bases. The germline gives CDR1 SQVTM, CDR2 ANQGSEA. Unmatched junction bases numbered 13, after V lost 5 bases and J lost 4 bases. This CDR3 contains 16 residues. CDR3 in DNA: TGCAGCGTTTTTTCCTCGGGACAGGGGTTATTCTATGGCTACACCTTC. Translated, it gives CSVFSSGQGLFYGYTF. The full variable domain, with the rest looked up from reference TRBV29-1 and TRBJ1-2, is SAVISQKPSRDICQRGTSLTIQCQVDSQVTMMFWYRQQPGQSLTLIATANQGSEATYESGFVIDKFPISRPNLTFSTLTVSNMSPEDSSIYLCSVFSSGQGLFYGYTFGSGTRLTVV.

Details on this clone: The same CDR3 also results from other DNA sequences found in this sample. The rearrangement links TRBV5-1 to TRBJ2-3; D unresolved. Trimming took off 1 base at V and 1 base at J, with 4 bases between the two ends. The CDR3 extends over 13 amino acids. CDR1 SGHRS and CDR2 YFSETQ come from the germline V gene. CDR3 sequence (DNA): TGCGCCAGCAGCTTGACTGGCACAGATACGCAGTATTTT. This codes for CASSLTGTDTQYF.

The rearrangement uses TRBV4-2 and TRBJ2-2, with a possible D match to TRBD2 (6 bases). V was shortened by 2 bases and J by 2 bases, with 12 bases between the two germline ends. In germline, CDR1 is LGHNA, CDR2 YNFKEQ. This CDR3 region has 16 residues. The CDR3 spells CASSQRRGGNTGELFF. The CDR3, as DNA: TGTGCCAGCAGCCAAAGGAGGGGCGGCAACACCGGGGAGCTGTTTTTT.

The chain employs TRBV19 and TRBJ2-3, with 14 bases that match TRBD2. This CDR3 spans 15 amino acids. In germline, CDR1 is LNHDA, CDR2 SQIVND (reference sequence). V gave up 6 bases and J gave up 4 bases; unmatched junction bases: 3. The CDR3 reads CASSRLAGGPDTQYF. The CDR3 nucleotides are TGTGCCAGTAGCAGACTAGCGGGGGGGCCAGATACGCAGTATTTT.

The CDR3: CASSVLASQYF. DNA for the CDR3: TGTGCCAGCAGCGTCCTAGCGTCGCAGTATTTT. V usage is TRBV11-2 and J usage is TRBJ2-3; weak D call: TRBD2 (6 bases). V was cut by 5 bases and J by 10 bases, with 10 bases left in between. CDR3 length equals 11 residues. Germline values: CDR1 SGHAT, CDR2 FQNNGV. The full variable domain, in which reference TRBV11-2 and TRBJ2-3 provide the parts outside the CDR3, is EAGVAQSPRYKIIEKRQSVAFWCNPISGHATLYWYQQILGQGPKLLIQFQNNGVVDDSQLPKDRFSAERLKGVDSTLKIQPAKLEDSAVYLCASSVLASQYFGPGTRLTVL.

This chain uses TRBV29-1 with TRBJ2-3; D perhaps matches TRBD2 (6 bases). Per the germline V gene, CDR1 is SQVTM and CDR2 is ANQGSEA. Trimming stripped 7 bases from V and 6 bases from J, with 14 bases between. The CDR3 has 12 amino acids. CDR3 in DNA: TGCAGCGCGGGGACGGAGGGGGATACGCAGTATTTT. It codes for CSAGTEGDTQYF.

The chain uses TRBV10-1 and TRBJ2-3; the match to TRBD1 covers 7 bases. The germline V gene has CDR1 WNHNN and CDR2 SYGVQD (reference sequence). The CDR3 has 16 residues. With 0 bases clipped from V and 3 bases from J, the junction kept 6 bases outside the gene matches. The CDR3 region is CASSESTGVKTDTQYF. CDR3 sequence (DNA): TGCGCCAGCAGTGAGTCAACAGGGGTAAAGACAGATACGCAGTATTTT.

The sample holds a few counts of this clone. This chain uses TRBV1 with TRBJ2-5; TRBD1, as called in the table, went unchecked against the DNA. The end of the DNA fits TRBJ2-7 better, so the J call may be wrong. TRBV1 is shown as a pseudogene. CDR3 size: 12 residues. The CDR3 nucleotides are TGCACCAGCAGCACAGCCCCCTGCGAGCAGTACTTC. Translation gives CTSSTAPCEQYF.

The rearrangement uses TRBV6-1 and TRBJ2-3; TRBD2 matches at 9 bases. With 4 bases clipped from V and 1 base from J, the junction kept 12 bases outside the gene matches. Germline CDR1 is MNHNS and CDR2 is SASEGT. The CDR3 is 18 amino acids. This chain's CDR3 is CASSVLSGVAGGTDTQYF. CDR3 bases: TGTGCCAGCAGTGTCTTAAGTGGAGTAGCGGGGGGCACAGATACGCAGTATTTT.

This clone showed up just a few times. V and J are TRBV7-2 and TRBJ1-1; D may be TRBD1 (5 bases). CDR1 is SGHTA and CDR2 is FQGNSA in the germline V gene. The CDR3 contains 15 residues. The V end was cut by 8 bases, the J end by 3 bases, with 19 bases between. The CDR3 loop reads CASRTPQGGDTEAFF. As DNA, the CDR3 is TGTGCCAGCCGAACCCCCCAGGGTGGCGACACTGAAGCTTTCTTT.

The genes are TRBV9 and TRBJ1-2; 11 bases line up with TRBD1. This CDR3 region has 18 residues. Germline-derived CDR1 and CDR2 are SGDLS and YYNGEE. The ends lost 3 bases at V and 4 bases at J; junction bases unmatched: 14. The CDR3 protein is CASSGTRGLGQGGYGYTF. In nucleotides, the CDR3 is TGTGCCAGCAGCGGAACCAGAGGTCTGGGACAGGGGGGCTATGGCTACACCTTC. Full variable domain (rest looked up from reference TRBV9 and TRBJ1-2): DSGVTQTPKHLITATGQRVTLRCSPRSGDLSVYWYQQSLDQGLQFLIQYYNGEERAKGNILERFSAQQFPDLHSELNLSSLELGDSALYFCASSGTRGLGQGGYGYTFGSGTRLTVV.

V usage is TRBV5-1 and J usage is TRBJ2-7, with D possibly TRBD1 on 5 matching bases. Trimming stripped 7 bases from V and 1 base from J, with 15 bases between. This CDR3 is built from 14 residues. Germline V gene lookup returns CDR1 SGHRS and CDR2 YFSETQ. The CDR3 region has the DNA TGCGCCAGCGGCCAGGGAATTGATTCCTACGAGCAGTACTTC. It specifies CASGQGIDSYEQYF.